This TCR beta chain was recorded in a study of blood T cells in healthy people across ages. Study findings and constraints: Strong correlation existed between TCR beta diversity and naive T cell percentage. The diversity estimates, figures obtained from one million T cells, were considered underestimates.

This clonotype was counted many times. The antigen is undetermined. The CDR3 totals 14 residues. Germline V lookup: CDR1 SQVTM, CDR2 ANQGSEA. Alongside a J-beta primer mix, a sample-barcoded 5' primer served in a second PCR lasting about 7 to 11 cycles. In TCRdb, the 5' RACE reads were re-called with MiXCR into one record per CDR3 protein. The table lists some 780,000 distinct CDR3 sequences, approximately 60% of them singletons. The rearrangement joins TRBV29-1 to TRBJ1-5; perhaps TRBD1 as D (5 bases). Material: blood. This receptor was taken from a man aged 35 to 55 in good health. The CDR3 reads CSVSQGGGNQPQHF. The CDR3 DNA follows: TGCAGTGTTTCCCAGGGAGGCGGCAATCAGCCCCAGCATTTT.